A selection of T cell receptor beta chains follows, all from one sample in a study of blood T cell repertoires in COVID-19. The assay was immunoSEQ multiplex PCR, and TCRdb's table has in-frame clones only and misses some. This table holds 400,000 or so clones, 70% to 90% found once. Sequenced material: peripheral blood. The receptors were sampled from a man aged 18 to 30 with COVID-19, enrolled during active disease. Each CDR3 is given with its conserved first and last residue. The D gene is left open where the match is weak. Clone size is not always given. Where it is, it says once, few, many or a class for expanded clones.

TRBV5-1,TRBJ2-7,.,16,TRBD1,TGCGCCAGCAGCACTGGACATTTAGGGGGCAAATACGAGCAGTACTTC,CASSTGHLGGKYEQYF
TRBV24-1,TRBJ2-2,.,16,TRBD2,TGTGCCACCAGTGACCCGGGACTAGCAGGCACCGGGGAGCTGTTTTTT,CATSDPGLAGTGELFF
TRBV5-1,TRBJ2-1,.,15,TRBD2,TGCGCCAGCAGCTTAACACAAGCGGGGACCAATGAGCAGTTCTTC,CASSLTQAGTNEQFF
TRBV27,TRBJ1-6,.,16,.,TGTGCCAGCAGTATCACTTTAAGCTCCTATAATTCACCCCTCCACTTT,CASSITLSSYNSPLHF
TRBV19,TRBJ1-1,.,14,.,TGTGCCAGTAGTTATGTATACTACCGGGCTGAAGCTTTCTTT,CASSYVYYRAEAFF
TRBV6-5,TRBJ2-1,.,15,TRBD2,TGTGCCAGCAGGGCCTTGACTAGCGGGAGTGAGGAGCAGTTCTTC,CASRALTSGSEEQFF
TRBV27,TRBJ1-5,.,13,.,TGTGCCAGCAGCCGTATCGTTGATCAGCCCCAGCATTTT,CASSRIVDQPQHF
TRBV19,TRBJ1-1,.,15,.,TGTGCCAGTAGTATAGGAGCGCAGGGGAACACTGAAGCTTTCTTT,CASSIGAQGNTEAFF
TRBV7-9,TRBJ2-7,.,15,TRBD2,TGTGCCAGCAGGACGACTAGCGGGGTCTCCTACGAGCAGTACTTC,CASRTTSGVSYEQYF
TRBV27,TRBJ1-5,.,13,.,TGTGCCAGCAGTTTCGCGACACATCAGCCCCAGCATTTT,CASSFATHQPQHF
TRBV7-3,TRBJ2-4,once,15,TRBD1,TGTGCCAGCAGCGAACAGGGGGGCCAGAGAAACATTCAGTACTTC,CASSEQGGQRNIQYF
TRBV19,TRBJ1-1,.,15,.,TGTGCCAGTAGTATAGCCCTCCGGTTGAACACTGAAGCTTTCTTT,CASSIALRLNTEAFF
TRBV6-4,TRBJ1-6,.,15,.,TGTGCCAGCAGTGACAGTCCGGGGAGAAATTCACCCCTCCACTTT,CASSDSPGRNSPLHF
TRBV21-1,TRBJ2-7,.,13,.,TGTGCCAGCAGCAAGGGCAGAACCTACGAGCAGTACTTC,CASSKGRTYEQYF
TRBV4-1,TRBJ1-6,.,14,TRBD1,TGCGCCAGCAGCCAGGGACAGGGTGGCTCACCCCTCCACTTT,CASSQGQGGSPLHF
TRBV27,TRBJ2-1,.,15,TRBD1,TGTGCCAGCAGTTTAGGGACAGGGGCCTCCGGGGAGCAGTTCTTC,CASSLGTGASGEQFF
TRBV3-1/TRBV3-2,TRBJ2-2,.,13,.,TGTGCCAGCAGCCAATATAACACCGGGGAGCTGTTTTTT,CASSQYNTGELFF
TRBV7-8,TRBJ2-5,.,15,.,TGTGCCAGCAGCTTAATGGGACTTCACCAAGAGACCCAGTACTTC,CASSLMGLHQETQYF
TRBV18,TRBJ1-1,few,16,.,TGTGCCAGCTCACCACCGGGGAGCCAGAGACCGCTTGAAGCTTTCTTT,CASSPPGSQRPLEAFF
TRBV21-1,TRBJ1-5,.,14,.,TGTGCCAGCAGGGGCAGGGCGAGCAATCAGCCCCAGCATTTT,CASRGRASNQPQHF
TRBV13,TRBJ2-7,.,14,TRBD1,TGTGCCAGCAGCTTAGACAGGGGGTCCTACGAGCAGTACTTC,CASSLDRGSYEQYF
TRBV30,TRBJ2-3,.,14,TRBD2,TGTGCCTGGAGACCAGCGGGAGGTTTAGATACGCAGTATTTT,CAWRPAGGLDTQYF
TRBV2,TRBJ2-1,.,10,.,TGTGCCAGCAGTGTTAGGGAGACGTTCTTC,CASSVRETFF
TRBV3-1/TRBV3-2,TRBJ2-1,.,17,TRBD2,TGTGCCAGCAGCCAAGTAACGATACTAGCGGGGAACAATGAGCAGTTCTTC,CASSQVTILAGNNEQFF
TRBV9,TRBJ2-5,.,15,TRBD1,TGTGCCAGCAGCCCTGGACAGGGTATCCGGGAGACCCAGTACTTC,CASSPGQGIRETQYF
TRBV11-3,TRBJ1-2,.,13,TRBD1,TGTGCCAGCAGTAAAACAGGGGGGGAAGGCTACACCTTC,CASSKTGGEGYTF
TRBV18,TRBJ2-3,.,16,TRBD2,TGTGCCAGCTCACCGTCTAGCGGGAGGGCCGTAGATACGCAGTATTTT,CASSPSSGRAVDTQYF
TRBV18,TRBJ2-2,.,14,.,TGTGCCAGCTCACCACCTCAGGGTACCGGGGAGCTGTTTTTT,CASSPPQGTGELFF
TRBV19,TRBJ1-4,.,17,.,TGTGCCAGTAGCCACCCGTTCGCGGGGGGCCCAGGGGAAAAACTGTTTTTT,CASSHPFAGGPGEKLFF
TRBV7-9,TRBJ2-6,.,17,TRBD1,TGTGCCAGCAGCCCTGGACAGGGGGACACTGGGGCCAACGTCCTGACTTTC,CASSPGQGDTGANVLTF
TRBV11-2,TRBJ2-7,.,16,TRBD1,TGTGCCAGCAGCTTAGCGGGACAGGGACGCTTCTACGAGCAGTACTTC,CASSLAGQGRFYEQYF
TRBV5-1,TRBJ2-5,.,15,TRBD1,TGCGCCAGCAGCTTGGTCCCGGGACAGCAAGAGACCCAGTACTTC,CASSLVPGQQETQYF
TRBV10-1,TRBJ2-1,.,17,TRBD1,TGCGCCAGCAGTGGCCGAGTCGGGGGGACAGGGCACAATGAGCAGTTCTTC,CASSGRVGGTGHNEQFF
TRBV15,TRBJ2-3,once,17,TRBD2,TGTGCCACCAGCAGAGCCCCCTGGACTAGAACCGCAGATACGCAGTATTTT,CATSRAPWTRTADTQYF
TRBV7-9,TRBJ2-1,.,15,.,TGTGCCAGCAGCTTAGGGGAAGGGGGCTACAATGAGCAGTTCTTC,CASSLGEGGYNEQFF
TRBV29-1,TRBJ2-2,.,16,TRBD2,TGCAGCGTTGAACCCGTCCTAGCGGGAGCGGCTGGGGAGCTGTTTTTT,CSVEPVLAGAAGELFF
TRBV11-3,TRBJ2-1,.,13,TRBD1,TGTGCCAGCAGCGCTGACAGGGATAATGAGCAGTTCTTC,CASSADRDNEQFF
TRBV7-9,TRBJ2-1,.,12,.,TGTGCCAGCAGCTTAGTTGCCGGTGAGCAGTTCTTC,CASSLVAGEQFF
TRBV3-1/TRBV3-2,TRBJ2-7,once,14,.,TGTGCCAGCAGCCAAGAGGGTCGGGCCTACGAGCAGTACTTC,CASSQEGRAYEQYF
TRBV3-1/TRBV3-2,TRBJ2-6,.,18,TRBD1,TGTGCCAGCAGCGGTCGGGACAGGCTGAGGTCTGGGGCCAACGTCCTGACTTTC,CASSGRDRLRSGANVLTF
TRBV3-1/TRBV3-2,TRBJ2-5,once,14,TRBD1,TGTGCCACCCGAAACATGGGACAGGGAGAGACCCAGTACTTC,CATRNMGQGETQYF
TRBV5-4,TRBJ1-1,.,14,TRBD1,TGTGCCAGCAGCTCCGGAGACAGGGGAAAAGAAGCTTTCTTT,CASSSGDRGKEAFF
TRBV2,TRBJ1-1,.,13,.,TGTGCCAGCAGGCCTGCAGGGTACACTGAAGCTTTCTTT,CASRPAGYTEAFF
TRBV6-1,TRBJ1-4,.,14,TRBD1,TGTGCCAGCAGTGAAGGGGACAGGATGGAAAAACTGTTTTTT,CASSEGDRMEKLFF
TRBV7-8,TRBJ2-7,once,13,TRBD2,TGTGCCACCCGACTAGCGGAACTAAACGAGCAGTACTTC,CATRLAELNEQYF
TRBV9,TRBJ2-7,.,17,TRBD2,TGTGCCAGCAGCGTAGAACCCGGGACTAGCGACTCCTACGAGCAGTACTTC,CASSVEPGTSDSYEQYF
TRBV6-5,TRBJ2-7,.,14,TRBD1,TGTGCCAGCAAAGGGACAGGGGGAGACTACGAGCAGTACTTC,CASKGTGGDYEQYF
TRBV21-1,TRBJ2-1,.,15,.,TGTGCCAGCAGCAAAGGCCGGAGGCAAGGTGTTGAGCAGTTCTTC,CASSKGRRQGVEQFF
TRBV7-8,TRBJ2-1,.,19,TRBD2,TGTGCCAGCAGCTTGGGGTCCCACTTCCGGGAGGGCCCTTACAATGAGCAGTTCTTC,CASSLGSHFREGPYNEQFF
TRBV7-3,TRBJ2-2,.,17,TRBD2,TGTGCCAGCAGCAGGACCGGGACTAGCGATAACACCGGGGAGCTGTTTTTT,CASSRTGTSDNTGELFF
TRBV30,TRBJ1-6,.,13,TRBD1,TGTGCCTGGAGTGTTCAGGGGGATTCACCCCTCCACTTT,CAWSVQGDSPLHF
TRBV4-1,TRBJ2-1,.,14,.,TGCGCCAGCAGCCATTCGGTCTCCTACAATGAGCAGTTCTTC,CASSHSVSYNEQFF
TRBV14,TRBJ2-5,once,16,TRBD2,TGTGCCAGCAGCCAAGGGTCTAGCGGGGGGCAAGAGACCCAGTACTTC,CASSQGSSGGQETQYF
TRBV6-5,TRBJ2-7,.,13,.,TGTGCCAGCAGTTACACAGGAGGGTACGAGCAGTACTTC,CASSYTGGYEQYF
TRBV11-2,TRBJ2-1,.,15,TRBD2,TGTGCCAGCAGCTTAAATCACGTAGCGGGAGCCGAGCAGTTCTTC,CASSLNHVAGAEQFF